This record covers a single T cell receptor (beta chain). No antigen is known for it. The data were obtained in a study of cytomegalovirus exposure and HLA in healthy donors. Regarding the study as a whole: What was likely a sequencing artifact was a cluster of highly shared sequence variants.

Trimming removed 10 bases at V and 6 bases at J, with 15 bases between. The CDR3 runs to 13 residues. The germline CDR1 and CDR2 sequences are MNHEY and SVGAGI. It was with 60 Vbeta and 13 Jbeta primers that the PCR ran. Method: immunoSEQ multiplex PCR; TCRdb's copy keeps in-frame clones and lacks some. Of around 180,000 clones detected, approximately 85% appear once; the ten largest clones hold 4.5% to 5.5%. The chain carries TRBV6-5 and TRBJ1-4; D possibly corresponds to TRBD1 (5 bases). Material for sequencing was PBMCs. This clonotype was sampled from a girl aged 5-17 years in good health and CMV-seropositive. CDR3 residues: CATLRRGDEKLFF. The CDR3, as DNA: TGTGCCACCCTAAGGAGGGGCGATGAAAAACTGTTTTTT.